The following is a T cell receptor beta chain sequence with its context. What it binds is not known. This CDR3 contains 13 residues. V lost 0 bases, J lost 4 bases, and 4 bases lay in between. In germline, CDR1 is SNHLY, CDR2 FYNNEI. The sample belongs to a study of long-term antiretroviral therapy in people with HIV. Overall study results and limits: Increased diversity was seen after ART, yet it remained lower than in transplant donor controls.

Survey-level immunoSEQ v3.0 assays were run. TCRdb's copy holds only in-frame clones and misses some; the assay was immunoSEQ multiplex PCR. The data show approximately 35,000 clones, 75% to 90% seen once. The source was unsorted PBMCs, collected 2.2 years after starting antiretroviral therapy. The source is a man aged 18-30 years with HIV. The chain recombines TRBV2 with TRBJ1-3; D gene ambiguous. The chain's CDR3 is CASSEALGNTIYF. In DNA form, the CDR3 reads TGTGCCAGCAGTGAAGCGCTCGGAAACACCATATATTTT.